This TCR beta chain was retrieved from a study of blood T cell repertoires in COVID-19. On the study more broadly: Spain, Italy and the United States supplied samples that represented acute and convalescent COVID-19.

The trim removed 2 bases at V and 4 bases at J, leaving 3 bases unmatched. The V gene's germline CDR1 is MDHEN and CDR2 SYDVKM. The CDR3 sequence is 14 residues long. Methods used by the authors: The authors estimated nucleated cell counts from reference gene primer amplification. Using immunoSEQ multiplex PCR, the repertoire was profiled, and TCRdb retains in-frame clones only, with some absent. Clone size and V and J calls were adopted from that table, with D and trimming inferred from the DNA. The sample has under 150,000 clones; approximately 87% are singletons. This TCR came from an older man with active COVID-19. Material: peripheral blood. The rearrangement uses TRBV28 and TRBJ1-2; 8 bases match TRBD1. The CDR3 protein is CASSLQGAIYGYTF. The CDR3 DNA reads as TGTGCCAGCAGTTTACAGGGGGCTATCTATGGCTACACCTTC.